A single sample is the source of the 25 T cell receptor beta chains below, sequenced in a study of T cell changes during pregnancy in multiple sclerosis. Clones were read by immunoSEQ multiplex PCR, and TCRdb kept only the in-frame ones, dropping some. The data hold 50,000 or so clones, with 93% observed a single time. Sequenced here: peripheral blood, sampled in the second trimester of pregnancy. The receptor set was obtained from a female donor with multiple sclerosis, enrolled in a pregnancy study.

Of note for this clone: At one end the junction does not follow the germline gene, possibly because of a read error. The J gene is TRBJ2-7, the V gene TRBV4-3; TRBD2 might be the D (6 bases). There are 13 residues in the CDR3. Germline CDR1 reads LGHNA; CDR2 reads YSLEER. CDR3 amino acids: CASSQDRGGTCIF. For the CDR3, the DNA is TGCGCCAGCAGCCAAGATAGGGGCGGGACCTGTATCTTC.

This chain links TRBV6-1 with TRBJ2-5; 8 bases are a match to TRBD1. J lost 1 base, V lost 1 base, and 8 bases had no gene match. The CDR3 loop spans 17 amino acids. In germline, CDR1 is MNHNS, CDR2 SASEGT. CDR3 residues: CASSEVLWGTGQETQYF. CDR3 nucleotides: TGTGCCAGCAGTGAAGTATTATGGGGGACAGGCCAAGAGACCCAGTACTTC.

This chain connects TRBV29-1 to TRBJ1-3; D not resolved. Germline CDR1 SQVTM, CDR2 ANQGSEA. This CDR3 comprises 13 residues. V was cut by 7 bases and J by 0 bases, with 10 bases left in between. The DNA for the CDR3 is TGCAGCGCTCGGCGGGCCTCTGGAAACACCATATATTTT. It codes for CSARRASGNTIYF.

The rearrangement links TRBV28 to TRBJ1-5; D gene uncertain. The germline V and J ends were trimmed by 6 bases and 5 bases, with 11 bases remaining between them. Germline CDR1 reads MDHEN; CDR2 reads SYDVKM. CDR3 size: 13 residues. The CDR3 here is CASRSFSYQPQHF. Here the CDR3 DNA reads TGTGCCAGCAGGAGTTTTAGTTATCAGCCCCAGCATTTT.

V is TRBV6-5 and J is TRBJ1-5; 11 bases align to TRBD1. CDR1 MNHEY and CDR2 SVGAGI come from the germline V gene. The V gene end was trimmed by 4 bases and the J gene end by 5 bases; junction bases not matched to a gene: 4. The CDR3 has 15 amino acids. In nucleotides, the CDR3 is TGTGCCAGCAGTTTGGACAGGGGGCGAGATCAGCCCCAGCATTTT. The encoded protein is CASSLDRGRDQPQHF.

This clone is a singleton in its sample. The chain has TRBV11-2 and TRBJ1-2, with 7 bases identical to TRBD1. Germline CDR1 reads SGHAT; CDR2 reads FQNNGV. J was trimmed by 4 bases and V by 1 base; bases with no gene match: 3. The CDR3 loop spans 14 amino acids. The chain's CDR3 is CASSLVGTAYGYTF. The CDR3 DNA is TGTGCCAGCAGCTTAGTCGGGACAGCCTATGGCTACACCTTC.

This clone was seen a single time. The chain uses TRBV9 and TRBJ2-5; TRBD2 aligns across 10 bases. Germline V gene sequence: CDR1 SGDLS, CDR2 YYNGEE. This CDR3 region has 16 residues. Losses at the gene ends were 0 bases for V and 2 bases for J; bases not matched to a gene: 4. CDR3 DNA sequence: TGTGCCAGCAGCGTAGGGACTAGCGGTATTCAAGAGACCCAGTACTTC. It specifies CASSVGTSGIQETQYF.

The chain recombines TRBV9 with TRBJ1-1; maybe TRBD1 (5 bases). The CDR3 consists of 15 residues. CDR1 and CDR2 from the germline V gene are SGDLS and YYNGEE. Trimming took 3 bases from V and 6 from J, leaving 18 bases between them. The CDR3 DNA follows: TGTGCCAGCAGCGCCCCAGGGTCCCTCACCCCTGAAGCTTTCTTT. Translating it yields CASSAPGSLTPEAFF.

The J gene is TRBJ1-1, the V gene TRBV6-1; D unresolved. V shed 4 bases and J shed 1 base, with 7 bases lying between them. The CDR3 loop spans 13 amino acids. Germline CDR1 and CDR2: MNHNS and SASEGT. CDR3 sequence: CASSVGGNTEAFF. In nucleotides, the CDR3 is TGTGCCAGCAGTGTAGGAGGGAACACTGAAGCTTTCTTT.

V usage is TRBV7-9 and J usage is TRBJ1-2; TRBD1 agrees at 7 bases. The junction had 8 bases not matched to a gene; V was cut back by 10 bases and J by 6 bases. The CDR3 is 12 residues long. CDR1 and CDR2 from the germline V gene are SEHNR and FQNEAQ (reference sequence). For the CDR3, the DNA is TGTGCCACTCAGGGACAGCCCCATGGCTACACCTTC. Its translation: CATQGQPHGYTF.

Comments on this clone: The identical CDR3 is also encoded by other nucleotide sequences in the sample. The chain has TRBV6-5 and TRBJ2-5; weak D call: TRBD2 (5 bases). Germline CDR1 and CDR2: MNHEY and SVGAGI. The CDR3 contains 15 residues. Trimming left V 5 bases short and J 4 bases short, with 17 bases between. This CDR3 is CASSRTRGSGETQYF. The CDR3 nucleotides are TGTGCCAGCAGTCGCACGAGAGGGAGCGGAGAGACCCAGTACTTC.

The rearrangement joins TRBV5-1 to TRBJ2-1, with 13 bases fitting TRBD2. V trimming: 0 bases; J trimming: 6 bases; junction bases outside the gene matches: 0. CDR1 SGHRS and CDR2 YFSETQ come from the germline V gene. The CDR3 is 15 residues long. CDR3 sequence: CASSLGTSGSNEQFF. CDR3 bases: TGCGCCAGCAGCTTGGGGACTAGCGGGAGCAATGAGCAGTTCTTC.

This rearrangement joins TRBV19 to TRBJ2-1; 7 positions match TRBD2. Unmatched junction bases numbered 9, after V lost 4 bases and J lost 6 bases. This CDR3 is 15 amino acids long. Germline values: CDR1 LNHDA, CDR2 SQIVND (reference sequence). CDR3 DNA: TGTGCCAGTAGTACTCCCCGACTAGCCCCCAATGAGCAGTTCTTC. Translating gives CASSTPRLAPNEQFF.

This chain uses TRBV19 with TRBJ1-4; D not resolved. The CDR3 runs to 14 residues. Trimming took 8 bases from V and 1 from J, leaving 11 bases between them. Germline V CDR1 and CDR2: LNHDA, SQIVND (reference sequence). The CDR3 region has the DNA TGTGCCAGTGGAAGAGGGCAAACTAATGAAAAACTGTTTTTT. Its protein product is CASGRGQTNEKLFF. The whole variable domain, remainder taken from reference TRBV19 and TRBJ1-4, is DGGITQSPKYLFRKEGQNVTLSCEQNLNHDAMYWYRQDPGQGLRLIYYSQIVNDFQKGDIAEGYSVSREKKESFPLTVTSAQKNPTAFYLCASGRGQTNEKLFFGSGTQLSVL.

V and J are TRBV5-1 and TRBJ2-3, with 13 bases fitting TRBD2. The CDR3 has 16 residues. Germline CDR1 reads SGHRS; CDR2 reads YFSETQ. The J segment lost 2 bases and the V segment lost 4 bases, leaving 4 bases of the junction unmatched. The CDR3: CASSGLAGVLTDTQYF. Here the CDR3 DNA reads TGCGCCAGCAGCGGACTAGCGGGAGTCCTCACAGATACGCAGTATTTT.

This rearrangement joins TRBV6-1 to TRBJ2-2; TRBD1 agrees at 7 bases. The trim removed 6 bases at V and 5 bases at J, leaving 3 bases unmatched. The CDR3 length is 13 residues. The germline V gene encodes CDR1 MNHNS and CDR2 SASEGT. The CDR3 DNA is TGTGCCAGCAGGGGACAGACTACCGGGGAGCTGTTTTTT. It specifies CASRGQTTGELFF.

The V gene is TRBV7-6, the J gene TRBJ2-1, with 8 bases matching TRBD2. The V and J ends lost 5 bases and 4 bases, in that order; junction bases with no gene match: 13. The germline CDR1 and CDR2 sequences are SGHVS and FNYEAQ. The CDR3 is 17 amino acids. CDR3 in amino acids: CASSLRGTSGNYNEQFF. CDR3 DNA sequence: TGTGCCAGCAGCCTCCGAGGGACTAGTGGGAATTACAATGAGCAGTTCTTC.

V and J are TRBV30 and TRBJ2-3, with TRBD2 matching 12 bases. With V trimmed by 1 base and J by 3 bases, 8 bases remained unmatched. The CDR3 loop spans 17 amino acids. The V gene's germline CDR1 is GTSNPN and CDR2 SVGIG (reference sequence). CDR3 sequence: CAWSGLAGEVETDTQYF. DNA of the CDR3: TGTGCCTGGAGTGGACTAGCGGGAGAAGTGGAGACAGATACGCAGTATTTT.

The chain has TRBV10-2 and TRBJ2-7; 8 nucleotides agree with TRBD2. Per germline, CDR1 WSHSY and CDR2 SAAADI. This CDR3 is 13 amino acids long. V gave up 5 bases and J gave up 7 bases; unmatched junction bases: 7. DNA of the CDR3: TGCGCCAGCAGTAGCGGGAGAGGTGGAGAGCAGTACTTC. Amino acid sequence: CASSSGRGGEQYF.

This chain uses TRBV11-3 with TRBJ2-3, with 9 bases identical to TRBD2. The CDR3 has 15 amino acids. Trimming took 2 bases from V and 1 from J; bases not matched to a gene: 1. Per the germline V gene, CDR1 is SGHNT and CDR2 is YENEEA. Here the CDR3 reads CASSLRTSGTDTQYF. CDR3 sequence (DNA): TGTGCCAGCAGCTTAAGGACTAGCGGCACAGATACGCAGTATTTT.

This chain connects TRBV7-9 to TRBJ2-1, with a weak D call TRBD2 (6 bases). V lost 3 bases to trimming and J lost 12 bases, with 12 bases between them. The germline CDR1 and CDR2 sequences are SEHNR and FQNEAQ (reference sequence). CDR3 length: 12 residues. The CDR3 region is CASSLRGSGQFF. As DNA, the CDR3 is TGTGCCAGCAGCTTGCGGGGCTCGGGGCAGTTCTTC.

The chain couples TRBV4-2 to TRBJ1-1; D gene ambiguous. The CDR3 covers 16 residues. The ends were cut back, 0 bases at V and 2 bases at J, with 13 bases in the middle. Per the germline V gene, CDR1 is LGHNA and CDR2 is YNFKEQ. This chain's CDR3 is CASSQEGLEGNTEAFF. For the CDR3, the DNA is TGTGCCAGCAGCCAAGAAGGTTTGGAGGGAAACACTGAAGCTTTCTTT.

The chain carries TRBV10-3 and TRBJ2-2; unclear D gene. This CDR3 is 15 amino acids long. Germline V gene sequence: CDR1 ENHRY, CDR2 SYGVKD. V lost 0 bases, J lost 1 base, and 6 bases lay in between. The CDR3 region is CAISESTLNTGELFF. In nucleotides, the CDR3 is TGTGCCATCAGTGAGTCGACTTTGAACACCGGGGAGCTGTTTTTT.

The J gene is TRBJ1-5, the V gene TRBV10-3, with no clear D. The CDR3 totals 13 residues. V lost 3 bases and J 7 bases, leaving 10 bases between the germline ends. Germline V gives CDR1 ENHRY, CDR2 SYGVKD. CDR3 DNA: TGTGCCATCAGTGATGACCCGGGACAGCCCCAGCATTTT. Translation gives CAISDDPGQPQHF.

This chain links TRBV5-1 with TRBJ2-3; TRBD2 matches at 7 bases. The germline gives CDR1 SGHRS, CDR2 YFSETQ. V dropped 7 bases and J dropped 3; count of bases not matched to a gene: 14. This CDR3 region has 16 residues. The CDR3 bases are TGCGCCAGCGCGGGCCTAGCGGCAGATTTTACAGATACGCAGTATTTT. This sequence encodes CASAGLAADFTDTQYF.